This entry is about one TCR beta chain. Its antigen is not identified. Germline V gives CDR1 SNHLY, CDR2 FYNNEI. V was trimmed by 2 bases and J by 3 bases, leaving 6 bases between them. This CDR3 has 13 residues. Measured with immunoSEQ multiplex PCR; TCRdb has only the in-frame clones, and not every one. The profile shows 100,000 to 150,000 clones, 92% of them singletons. The sample belongs to a study of T cell responses to AZD1222 COVID-19 vaccine. Study conclusions and caveats: White British ancestry dominated among donors, who included more females, and clonal diversity was possibly underestimated. Among spike-specific TCRs, nearly half reportedly target unmutated variant regions. Baseline serostatus was positive in only six AZD1222 recipients.

The source of this sequence is an adult who received the AZD1222 COVID-19 vaccine. V gene TRBV2 combines with J gene TRBJ2-3; no clear D gene. Specimen: peripheral blood, collected 28 days after the second AZD1222 dose. CDR3 in DNA: TGTGCCAGCAGTGAACCTTTTACAGATACGCAGTATTTT. This encodes CASSEPFTDTQYF. Supplemented by reference TRBV2 and TRBJ2-3, the full variable domain reads EPEVTQTPSHQVTQMGQEVILRCVPISNHLYFYWYRQILGQKVEFLVSFYNNEISEKSEIFDDQFSVERPDGSNFTLKIRSTKLEDSAMYFCASSEPFTDTQYFGPGTRLTVL.